This is a list of T cell receptor beta chains from one sample in a study of control samples from healthy donors and cancer patients. Assay: immunoSEQ multiplex PCR; the TCRdb copy retains only in-frame clones and omits some. The sample shows approximately 190,000 clones, and around 2% sits with its ten largest clones. The sequenced sample consisted of blood. These receptors came from a woman in her twenties or thirties in good health. The conserved cysteine and the conserved F or W are not part of the CDR3 here.

V: TRBV6-2/TRBV6-3; J: TRBJ2-7; CDR3: ASSKLLAGGLEQY
V: TRBV10-3; J: TRBJ1-2; CDR3: AISEKGSYGYT
V: TRBV7-2; J: TRBJ1-2; CDR3: ASSLASTSYVTNYGYT
V: TRBV7-9; J: TRBJ2-7; CDR3: ASSDPRSFSYEQY
V: TRBV6-5; J: TRBJ1-5; CDR3: ASSYRGVNQPQH
V: TRBV9; J: TRBJ1-2; CDR3: ASSLEWAGEGYT
V: TRBV27; J: TRBJ2-1; CDR3: ASSFAAGPYNEQF
V: TRBV29-1; J: TRBJ1-1; CDR3: SVAQGAGTEAF
V: TRBV24-1; J: TRBJ1-2; CDR3: ATSGTGTSYGYT
V: TRBV5-1; J: TRBJ1-2; CDR3: ASSLAGRSYGYT
V: TRBV15; J: TRBJ2-2; CDR3: ATHSGQANTGELF
V: TRBV7-8; J: TRBJ1-2; CDR3: ASSLEAGRSYGYT
V: TRBV12-3/TRBV12-4; J: TRBJ1-5; CDR3: ASSPKTLAQH
V: TRBV7-3; J: TRBJ1-3; CDR3: ASSLRGSPGNTIY
V: TRBV5-1; J: TRBJ1-2; CDR3: ATRTLDKPGGYT
V: TRBV5-1; J: TRBJ2-1; CDR3: ASSLGAEQF
V: TRBV10-1; J: TRBJ2-6; CDR3: ASSEWGAGANVLT
V: TRBV6-2/TRBV6-3; J: TRBJ1-5; CDR3: ASSSRQYPQH
V: TRBV18; J: TRBJ2-6; CDR3: ASSYWTGEFGANVLT
V: TRBV5-1; J: TRBJ2-3; CDR3: ASSLLGGPFSADTQY
V: TRBV30; J: TRBJ1-5; CDR3: AWARGRGYQPQH
V: TRBV11-1; J: TRBJ1-1; CDR3: ASRNRGMNTEAF
V: TRBV7-3; J: TRBJ1-6; CDR3: ASSPDGGNSPLH
V: TRBV3-1/TRBV3-2; J: TRBJ1-5; CDR3: ASSQYGEQPQH
V: TRBV14; J: TRBJ1-6; CDR3: ASSRLSNSYNSPLH
V: TRBV6-5; J: TRBJ1-2; CDR3: ASRKTGDEAGYT
V: TRBV7-3; J: TRBJ2-2; CDR3: ASSFAGGELF
V: TRBV27; J: TRBJ1-4; CDR3: ASSPTGTEKLF
V: TRBV19; J: TRBJ2-7; CDR3: ASSTHEAGGRYEQY
V: TRBV6-5; J: TRBJ1-6; CDR3: ASSFGTGGHNSPLH
V: TRBV5-1; J: TRBJ2-7; CDR3: ASSLTFRRVHEQY
V: TRBV4-3; J: TRBJ1-4; CDR3: ASSQGQGASEKLF
V: TRBV25-1; J: TRBJ2-1; CDR3: ASSDRGGYNEQF
V: TRBV5-8; J: TRBJ2-3; CDR3: ARARPGQGTQY
V: TRBV7-2; J: TRBJ2-7; CDR3: ASSFRRKGVVEQY
V: TRBV7-9; J: TRBJ1-1; CDR3: ASSFQTRRVTEAF
V: TRBV4-1; J: TRBJ1-5; CDR3: ASSQDLSPRGRSNQPQH
V: TRBV5-1; J: TRBJ1-1; CDR3: ASSLVSTGGLRSFTEAF
V: TRBV12-3/TRBV12-4; J: TRBJ1-1; CDR3: ASSTPAAQAF
V: TRBV7-2; J: TRBJ1-2; CDR3: ASSLSRDEALNYGYT
V: TRBV6-1; J: TRBJ1-3; CDR3: ASSEGTTGAGNTIY
V: TRBV6-5; J: TRBJ1-3; CDR3: ASRLNSGNTIY
V: TRBV19; J: TRBJ2-1; CDR3: ASSYGGGNNEQF
V: TRBV14; J: TRBJ2-3; CDR3: ASSSGGAIDTQY
V: TRBV2; J: TRBJ2-3; CDR3: ASSTDLTDTQY
V: TRBV29-1; J: TRBJ1-2; CDR3: SVRAEGYT
V: TRBV4-1; J: TRBJ2-5; CDR3: ASSQTGGLETQY
V: TRBV6-5; J: TRBJ1-2; CDR3: ASSTTGVGYGYT
V: TRBV6-5; J: TRBJ1-6; CDR3: ASSYFGTVNSPLH